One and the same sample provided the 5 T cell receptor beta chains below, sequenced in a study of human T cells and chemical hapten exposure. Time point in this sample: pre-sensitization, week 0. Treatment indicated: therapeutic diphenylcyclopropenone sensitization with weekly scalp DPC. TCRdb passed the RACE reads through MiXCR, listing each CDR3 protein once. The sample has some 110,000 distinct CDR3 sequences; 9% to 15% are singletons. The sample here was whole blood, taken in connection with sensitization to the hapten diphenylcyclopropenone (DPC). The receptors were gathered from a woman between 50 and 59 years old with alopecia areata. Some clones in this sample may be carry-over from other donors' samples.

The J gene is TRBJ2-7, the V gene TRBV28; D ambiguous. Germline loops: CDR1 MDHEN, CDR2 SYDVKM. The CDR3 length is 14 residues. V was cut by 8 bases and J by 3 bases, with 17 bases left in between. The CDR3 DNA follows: TGTGCCAGCCTCTCGGATATCGGGCACTACGAGCAGTACTTC. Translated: CASLSDIGHYEQYF. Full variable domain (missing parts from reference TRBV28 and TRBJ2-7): DVKVTQSSRYLVKRTGEKVFLECVQDMDHENMFWYRQDPGLGLRLIYFSYDVKMKEKGDIPEGYSVSREKKERFSLILESASTNQTSMYLCASLSDIGHYEQYFGPGTRLTVT.

CDR3 in amino acids: CSAKTGVLGETQYF. Written as DNA, the CDR3 is TGCAGTGCTAAGACGGGGGTCCTCGGGGAGACCCAGTACTTC. The chain carries TRBV20-1 and TRBJ2-5; possible D gene TRBD2, 6 bases. CDR1 and CDR2 (germline): DFQATT, SNEGSKA (reference sequence). The CDR3 runs 14 residues. The V and J ends lost 4 bases and 5 bases respectively, with 17 bases between them.

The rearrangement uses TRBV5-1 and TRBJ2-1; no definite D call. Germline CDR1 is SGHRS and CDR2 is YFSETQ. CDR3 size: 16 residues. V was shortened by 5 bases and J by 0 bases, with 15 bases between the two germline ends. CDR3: CASRYTLHSSYNEQFF. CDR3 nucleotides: TGCGCCAGCAGATATACACTACATAGCTCCTACAATGAGCAGTTCTTC.

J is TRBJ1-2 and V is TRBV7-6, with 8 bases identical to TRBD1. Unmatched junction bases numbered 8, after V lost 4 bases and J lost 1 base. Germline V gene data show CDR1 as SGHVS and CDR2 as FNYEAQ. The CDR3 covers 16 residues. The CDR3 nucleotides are TGTGCCAGCAGCTCCATTCGGACAGGGAATAACTATGGCTACACCTTC. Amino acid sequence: CASSSIRTGNNYGYTF.

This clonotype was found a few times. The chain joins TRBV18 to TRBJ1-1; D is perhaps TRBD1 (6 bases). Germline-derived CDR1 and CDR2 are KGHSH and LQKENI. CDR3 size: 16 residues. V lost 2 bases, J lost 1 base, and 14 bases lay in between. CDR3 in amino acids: CASSPTALRGNTEAFF. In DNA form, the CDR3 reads TGTGCCAGCTCACCAACCGCTCTCAGGGGGAACACTGAAGCTTTCTTT.